These 20 T cell receptor beta chains originate from one sample sequenced in a study of beta chain features in type 1 diabetes. The authors reverse transcribed all of the isolated RNA, so sequencing captured expressed TCRB transcripts. The assay was immunoSEQ multiplex PCR, and TCRdb's table has in-frame clones only and misses some. The sample lists just over 450,000 clones, 30% occurring once. Sequenced input: naive CD4+ T cells from blood. These TCRs come from a man between 18 and 29 years old in good health.

V is TRBV7-2 and J is TRBJ1-2, with unresolved D. From germline, CDR1 is SGHTA and CDR2 FQGNSA. The V end lost 5 bases, the J end lost 5 bases, and 9 bases lay between the germline ends. This CDR3 region has 12 residues. CDR3: CASSELTYGYTF. The CDR3 DNA follows: TGTGCCAGCAGCGAGCTTACTTATGGCTACACCTTC.

In this sample, this clone turned up a few times. This sequence joins TRBV9 and TRBJ2-3; D is ambiguous. The CDR3 totals 13 residues. Between the trimmed V and J ends, which lost 0 bases and 4 bases, there was a span of 6 bases. The germline V gene has CDR1 SGDLS and CDR2 YYNGEE. CDR3 protein: CASSVVVADTQYF. CDR3 DNA: TGTGCCAGCAGCGTAGTGGTGGCAGATACGCAGTATTTT.

The genes are TRBV7-2 and TRBJ2-3; TRBD1 is a possible D gene (6 bases). The CDR3 extends over 16 amino acids. Germline V gene lookup returns CDR1 SGHTA and CDR2 FQGNSA. V gave up 5 bases and J gave up 7 bases, with 22 bases separating them. The CDR3 region has the DNA TGTGCCAGCAGCCCTAGGTCTAGTGGGGGCGGAAATACGCAGTATTTT. As protein: CASSPRSSGGGNTQYF.

This clone has just a few counts. The rearrangement joins TRBV25-1 to TRBJ2-7; TRBD1 might be the D (5 bases). Germline CDR1 MGHDK, CDR2 SYGVNS. V was shortened by 8 bases and J by 6 bases, with 14 bases between the two germline ends. This CDR3 spans 12 amino acids. The CDR3 is CASLSGAGEQYF. The CDR3 DNA follows: TGTGCCAGCCTAAGTGGGGCTGGCGAGCAGTACTTC.

This CDR3 reads CASSRQGWEQYF. The DNA for the CDR3 is TGTGCCAGCAGCCGCCAGGGGTGGGAGCAGTACTTC. The rearrangement joins TRBV14 to TRBJ2-7; tentative D call: TRBD1 (6 bases). Germline loops: CDR1 SGHDN, CDR2 FVKESK. Deletions cut 4 bases from V and 7 bases from J, with 11 bases between. This CDR3 is built from 12 residues.

This clone turned up a few times. The chain couples TRBV11-2 to TRBJ2-4; TRBD2 agrees at 7 bases. With V trimmed by 5 bases and J by 6 bases, 4 bases remained unmatched. CDR3 length: 13 amino acids. Germline V gene lookup returns CDR1 SGHAT and CDR2 FQNNGV. CDR3 amino acids: CASSPGLVNIQYF. CDR3 DNA sequence: TGTGCCAGCAGCCCAGGACTAGTAAACATTCAGTACTTC.

This sequence joins TRBV7-2 and TRBJ2-3, with 7 positions matching TRBD1. Looked up from germline, CDR1 is SGHTA and CDR2 is FQGNSA. This CDR3 has 13 amino acids. V shed 1 base, J shed 8 bases, and the junction held 3 bases outside the gene matches. The CDR3 spells CASSLEGQSTQYF. DNA for the CDR3: TGTGCCAGCAGCTTAGAGGGACAGTCTACGCAGTATTTT.

The chain links TRBV4-3 to TRBJ2-2; D call uncertain. This CDR3 comprises 14 residues. Germline-derived CDR1 and CDR2 are LGHNA and YSLEER. V dropped 0 bases and J dropped 7 bases, with 9 bases sitting between them. This CDR3 reads CASSQDYGVGELFF. DNA of the CDR3: TGCGCCAGCAGCCAAGACTACGGTGTCGGGGAGCTGTTTTTT.

The chain employs TRBV6-5 and TRBJ2-5; no definite D call. The CDR3 contains 14 residues. CDR1 and CDR2 (germline): MNHEY, SVGAGI. Trimming took 4 bases from V and 2 from J, leaving 11 bases between them. Here the CDR3 DNA reads TGTGCCAGCAGTTCTACGGGCAGGCAAGAGACCCAGTACTTC. Protein sequence: CASSSTGRQETQYF.

This clone was seen more than once but under ten times. The V call is TRBV2, the J call TRBJ2-5, with D tentatively TRBD2 (6 bases). This CDR3 has 12 residues. V shed 6 bases and J shed 7 bases, with 12 bases lying between them. Germline CDR1 reads SNHLY; CDR2 reads FYNNEI. The CDR3 protein is CASRRDGGTQYF. CDR3 DNA sequence: TGTGCCAGCAGACGGGACGGGGGGACCCAGTACTTC.

This clone was seen a handful of times. V is TRBV11-2 and J is TRBJ2-5, with D possibly being TRBD2 (6 bases). V shed 0 bases and J shed 7 bases, with 6 bases lying between them. CDR3 length equals 12 residues. Germline-derived CDR1 and CDR2 are SGHAT and FQNNGV. For the CDR3, the DNA is TGTGCCAGCAGCTTAGAAGCGGGGACCCAGTACTTC. Its protein is CASSLEAGTQYF.

This clone appeared a few times. The chain joins TRBV5-4 to TRBJ2-5; 12 nucleotides line up with TRBD2. Looked up from germline, CDR1 is SGHNT and CDR2 is YYREEE (reference sequence). Trimming cost V 4 bases and J 1 base; bases outside gene matches: 14. CDR3 length equals 19 residues. The CDR3 region is CASSPLAGGGIGGQETQYF. The DNA of the CDR3 is TGTGCCAGCAGCCCACTAGCGGGAGGAGGTATTGGCGGCCAAGAGACCCAGTACTTC.

The table lists this clone with a few counts. The gene calls are TRBV30 and TRBJ1-1; perhaps TRBD1 as D (5 bases). The CDR3 spans 11 residues. The V gene's germline CDR1 is GTSNPN and CDR2 SVGIG (reference sequence). Deletions cut 8 bases from V and 7 bases from J, with 14 bases between. CDR3 nucleotide sequence: TGTGCCGCGAGGGGTATTCTTGAAGCTTTCTTT. Its protein is CAARGILEAFF.

The V call is TRBV5-1, the J call TRBJ1-4; D is possibly TRBD1 (5 bases). CDR1 is SGHRS, CDR2 YFSETQ, per germline. V was cut by 0 bases and J by 5 bases, with 8 bases left in between. CDR3 length: 14 amino acids. CDR3 loop: CASSLEGLNEKLFF. CDR3 in DNA: TGCGCCAGCAGCTTGGAGGGACTAAATGAAAAACTGTTTTTT.

V gene TRBV29-1 combines with J gene TRBJ1-1; D call uncertain. The ends were cut back, 4 bases at V and 0 bases at J, with 9 bases in the middle. The CDR3 is 13 residues long. CDR1 is SQVTM and CDR2 is ANQGSEA in the germline V gene. CDR3 nucleotides: TGCAGCGTTGTGGTTCTAATGAACACTGAAGCTTTCTTT. This sequence encodes CSVVVLMNTEAFF.

The V call is TRBV28, the J call TRBJ2-5, with D possibly being TRBD1 (6 bases). V was pared by 4 bases and J by 7 bases, with 19 bases between. CDR1 MDHEN and CDR2 SYDVKM come from the germline V gene. There are 15 residues in the CDR3. In DNA form, the CDR3 reads TGTGCCAGCAGTTCCCGGGACACCTCTTCATGGACCCAGTACTTC. Encoded protein: CASSSRDTSSWTQYF.

The table lists this clone with a few counts. The chain joins TRBV29-1 to TRBJ2-3; possibly TRBD1 for D (6 bases). The CDR3 runs to 14 residues. Trimming left V 4 bases short and J 1 base short, with 12 bases between. Germline values: CDR1 SQVTM, CDR2 ANQGSEA. CDR3 residues: CSVGPGAGTDTQYF. DNA for the CDR3: TGCAGCGTTGGACCAGGGGCCGGCACAGATACGCAGTATTTT.

Only a few counts were recorded for this clone. The chain uses TRBV4-2 and TRBJ2-5; D gene uncertain. The V and J ends lost 4 bases and 3 bases respectively, with 9 bases between them. The CDR3 length is 13 residues. Germline loops: CDR1 LGHNA, CDR2 YNFKEQ. Here the CDR3 DNA reads TGTGCCAGCAGCCCCCGAAAGGAAGAGACCCAGTACTTC. This sequence encodes CASSPRKEETQYF.

About this clone itself: Within the sample, other DNA sequences also encode this same CDR3. This chain connects TRBV7-2 to TRBJ2-7, with D unresolved. The CDR3 covers 14 residues. The germline V gene encodes CDR1 SGHTA and CDR2 FQGNSA. Trimming pared 1 base from V and 2 bases from J, leaving 9 bases between. CDR3 residues: CASSLELATYEQYF. The CDR3 bases are TGTGCCAGCAGCTTAGAGTTGGCTACCTACGAGCAGTACTTC.

In the case of this clone: Within the sample, other DNA sequences also encode this same CDR3. The chain couples TRBV5-4 to TRBJ2-3; D remains ambiguous. Germline loops: CDR1 SGHNT, CDR2 YYREEE (reference sequence). This CDR3 has 15 residues. With 0 bases removed from V and 0 bases from J, the gap between germline ends came to 8 bases. The CDR3 protein is CASSLAGSSTDTQYF. CDR3 sequence (DNA): TGTGCCAGCAGCTTGGCCGGCAGCAGCACAGATACGCAGTATTTT.